Shown below are 10 T cell receptor beta chains from a single sample sequenced in a study of blood T cell repertoires in COVID-19. The repertoire was sequenced with immunoSEQ multiplex PCR; TCRdb's copy has only in-frame clones and lacks some. The sample consists of roughly 75,000 clones, 80% of them appearing once. Sequencing was performed on peripheral blood. Receptor source: a man between 45 and 60 years old with COVID-19, enrolled during active disease.

The chain recombines TRBV11-2 with TRBJ1-6; 7 bases align to TRBD1. The J segment lost 8 bases and the V segment lost 4 bases, leaving 5 bases of the junction unmatched. The CDR3 is 14 amino acids. Germline CDR1 SGHAT, CDR2 FQNNGV. CDR3 sequence reads: CASSSGGIYSPLHF. CDR3 sequence (DNA): TGTGCCAGCAGCTCAGGGGGAATTTATTCACCCCTCCACTTT.

This clone was found once. This chain connects TRBV10-3 to TRBJ2-7, with a tentative D call TRBD2 (5 bases). The germline CDR1 and CDR2 sequences are ENHRY and SYGVKD. Deletions cut 0 bases from V and 6 bases from J, with 15 bases between. The CDR3 length is 15 residues. The CDR3 is CAISESGSHRGEQYF. The CDR3, as DNA: TGTGCCATCAGTGAGTCGGGCTCCCACCGGGGCGAGCAGTACTTC.

In this sample, this clone turned up many times. The rearrangement uses TRBV2 and TRBJ2-3; TRBD2 matches 7 bases. V trimming: 6 bases; J trimming: 6 bases; junction bases outside the gene matches: 9. Germline values: CDR1 SNHLY, CDR2 FYNNEI. This CDR3 spans 14 amino acids. CDR3 coding DNA: TGTGCCAGCAGACCTAGACGGGGAGGGGATACGCAGTATTTT. Residues: CASRPRRGGDTQYF. Looking up the rest from reference TRBV2 and TRBJ2-3 gives the full variable domain: EPEVTQTPSHQVTQMGQEVILRCVPISNHLYFYWYRQILGQKVEFLVSFYNNEISEKSEIFDDQFSVERPDGSNFTLKIRSTKLEDSAMYFCASRPRRGGDTQYFGPGTRLTVL.

The chain uses TRBV2 and TRBJ2-3; possible D gene TRBD2, 6 bases. Germline CDR1 reads SNHLY; CDR2 reads FYNNEI. The V and J ends lost 7 bases and 2 bases respectively, with 10 bases between them. The CDR3 sequence is 13 residues long. CDR3 amino acids: CASNQRVTDTQYF. DNA of the CDR3: TGTGCCAGCAATCAGCGGGTCACAGATACGCAGTATTTT.

The chain is built from TRBV7-9 and TRBJ2-7; weak D call: TRBD1 (6 bases). Between the trimmed V and J ends, which lost 4 bases and 3 bases, there was a span of 7 bases. There are 12 residues in the CDR3. Germline CDR1 reads SEHNR; CDR2 reads FQNEAQ (reference sequence). The chain's CDR3 is CASSSQGYEQYF. CDR3 coding DNA: TGTGCCAGCAGCTCACAGGGCTACGAGCAGTACTTC.

The J gene is TRBJ2-7, the V gene TRBV7-2, with TRBD2 identical over 14 bases. V lost 2 bases, J lost 6 bases, and 6 bases stayed unmatched. In germline, CDR1 is SGHTA, CDR2 FQGNSA. The CDR3 totals 16 residues. CDR3 bases: TGTGCCAGCAGCTTAAGTCCTGGGACTAGCGGGAGCGAGCAGTACTTC. This codes for CASSLSPGTSGSEQYF.

About this clone: A read error may account for a junction end that differs from germline. The chain uses TRBV24-1 and TRBJ2-2, with 8 nucleotides matching TRBD1. Germline V gene lookup returns CDR1 KGHDR and CDR2 SFDVKD. The CDR3 has 14 residues. CDR3 residues: CATRQGAGTEELFF. The CDR3 DNA reads TGTGCCACCAGGCAGGGGGCGGGCACCGAGGAGCTGTTTTTT.

V is TRBV7-9 and J is TRBJ2-2; D not certain. V lost 1 base and J lost 7, with 10 bases in between. The CDR3 covers 14 residues. Germline-derived CDR1 and CDR2 are SEHNR and FQNEAQ (reference sequence). CDR3 coding DNA: TGTGCCAGCAGCTTAGTGAGCCGCGGCGGGGAGCTGTTTTTT. Its protein is CASSLVSRGGELFF.

The chain combines TRBV14 with TRBJ2-1; 8 nucleotides match TRBD1. CDR1 and CDR2 (germline): SGHDN, FVKESK. Trimming removed 0 bases from V and 5 bases from J; junction bases left unmatched: 3. The CDR3 has 15 residues. CDR3 residues: CASSQETGGNNEQFF. For the CDR3, the DNA is TGTGCCAGCAGCCAAGAAACAGGGGGGAACAATGAGCAGTTCTTC.

The chain carries TRBV15 and TRBJ2-1; 7 bases are shared with TRBD1. The V gene's germline CDR1 is LNHNV and CDR2 YYDKDF (reference sequence). The CDR3 length is 15 residues. V was pared by 2 bases and J by 3 bases, with 4 bases of the junction left unmatched. The CDR3 loop reads CATSRLDRDYNEQFF. In nucleotides, the CDR3 is TGTGCCACCAGCAGACTAGACAGGGACTACAATGAGCAGTTCTTC. The whole variable domain, remainder taken from reference TRBV15 and TRBJ2-1, is DAMVIQNPRYQVTQFGKPVTLSCSQTLNHNVMYWYQQKSSQAPKLLFHYYDKDFNNEADTPDNFQSRRPNTSFCFLDIRSPGLGDTAMYLCATSRLDRDYNEQFFGPGTRLTVL.